These T cell receptor beta chains were read from a single sample in a study of T cells in Graves' hyperthyroidism and ophthalmopathy. In TCRdb, the multiplex PCR reads were re-called with MiXCR into one record per CDR3 protein. The data contain about 480,000 distinct CDR3 sequences, about an eighth of them singletons. Sequencing used blood. The receptors were sampled from a woman aged 18-35 years with Graves' hyperthyroidism. Each CDR3 is given without its conserved first and last residue. Expanded clones get a size class; other rows say once, few or many, or leave the size out.

TRBJ1-6	.	TRBV25-1	ASSLDEGYNSPLH
TRBJ1-5	few	TRBV4-1	ANKQGMNQPQH
TRBJ1-1	many	TRBV29-1	SATISPGTGEAF
TRBJ2-6	.	TRBV6-1	ASSRTGYSTGANVLT
TRBJ2-1	.	TRBV9	ASSARKTLSSYNEQF
TRBJ2-5	.	TRBV9	ASTPWGTARETQY
TRBJ1-5	many	TRBV5-5	ASSGQGQPQH
TRBJ2-7	many	TRBV3-1	ASSPRTSGRLEQY
TRBJ2-1	many	TRBV10-3	AISARTSGRYNEQF
TRBJ1-1	.	TRBV5-1	ASTGGLFRNTEAF
TRBJ2-2	.	TRBV6-4	ASIRGLNTGELF
TRBJ1-2	.	TRBV12-3/TRBV12-4	ASMDDSGRTNYGYT
TRBJ1-2	few	TRBV30	AWSRGTGYGYT
TRBJ2-3	.	TRBV12-5	ASGLIPGGATDTQY
TRBJ2-2	many	TRBV27	ASTGGRESGELF
TRBJ2-7	many	TRBV3-1	ASSVRASGLYEQY
TRBJ2-6	many	TRBV24-1	ATSPGTAFSGANVLT
TRBJ2-5	many	TRBV27	ASSSTSGRGETQY
TRBJ1-5	many	TRBV15	ATSRDLSNQPQH
TRBJ2-5	.	TRBV30	AWSPPGLAGVETQY
TRBJ1-5	many	TRBV19	ASSTGVNQPQH
TRBJ2-1	many	TRBV2	ASTTGGSYNEQF
TRBJ1-5	few	TRBV10-3	AISDLGNQPQH
TRBJ2-7	once	TRBV4-1	ASSQDRRDFLYEQY
TRBJ1-5	many	TRBV6-2/TRBV6-3	ASSYSGTGYNQPQH
TRBJ2-4	.	TRBV15	ATSPIVTKNIQY
TRBJ2-1	few	TRBV18	ASSPPLLAGPYNEQF
TRBJ2-1	many	TRBV12-3/TRBV12-4	ASSLGWGGLAGLGGNEQF
TRBJ2-3	many	TRBV11-2	ASSIRELVEDTQY
TRBJ1-3	many	TRBV30	AWELGTDTIY
TRBJ1-1	.	TRBV20-1	SARVPDRGPEAF
TRBJ1-1	few	TRBV10-3	AINPGTAVSEAF
TRBJ2-1	many	TRBV10-3	AISDPTSRPYNEQF
TRBJ1-2	many	TRBV30	AWAGTVYGYT
TRBJ2-2	.	TRBV6-5	ASSYLSGSGELF
TRBJ1-3	many	TRBV6-1	ASSELPSGGLNTIY
TRBJ2-1	.	TRBV2	ASSERTGGSNEQF
TRBJ1-2	many	TRBV19	ASSNRLQGSDYT
TRBJ2-2	.	TRBV9	ASSVDQSITGELF
TRBJ2-7	many	TRBV9	ASSRDSYEQY
TRBJ2-3	many	TRBV20-1	SAIRELLTDTQY
TRBJ1-5	many	TRBV12-3/TRBV12-4	ASSRSRDRGNQPQH
TRBJ1-1	.	TRBV7-9	ASSLALSEAF
TRBJ2-1	many	TRBV15	ATYRPTSGRYNEQF
TRBJ2-3	few	TRBV6-1	ASRDRETDTQY
TRBJ1-2	.	TRBV11-1	ASSPAGLGVYGYT
TRBJ1-1	.	TRBV29-1	SVETGIGTEAF
TRBJ1-1	.	TRBV12-3/TRBV12-4	ASSLGTVDTEAF
TRBJ2-1	many	TRBV10-3	AVRSGTSGRGGNNEQF
TRBJ2-2	many	TRBV29-1	SVGRAGGMSDGELF
TRBJ2-2	.	TRBV13	ASSLSAGPNTGELF
TRBJ1-2	.	TRBV7-6	ASSTLSREGYT
TRBJ2-1	.	TRBV14	ASSPTPLAGEQF
TRBJ1-2	many	TRBV19	ASSTRGTQGWSYGYT
TRBJ1-2	many	TRBV5-1	ASSLAPGGHGYT
TRBJ1-2	.	TRBV20-1	SASFRTGDSYT
TRBJ1-5	few	TRBV6-5	ASSYVGERQPQH
TRBJ1-2	many	TRBV12-3/TRBV12-4	ASSLFGTEDYGYT